This T cell receptor (beta chain) stems from a study of cytomegalovirus exposure and HLA in healthy donors (dated by TCRdb to about 2017). About the full investigation: According to an earlier analysis of a few hundred of the donors, 150 million to 200 million T cells yielded some 120 million unique TCR beta sequences and about 300 Gb of sequence data. The number of typed donors differed by locus: roughly 620-640 for A, B, C, DRB1 and DQB1; approximately 540 for DQA1; 600 to 610 for DPA1; and approximately 450 for DPB1. An early release covering around 630 HLA-typed donors comprised approximately 290 gigabases of sequencing data and around 80 million unique TCR sequences. Every discovery cohort repertoire had been produced on one sequencing platform. High-throughput TCR immunosequencing, statistical association of individual TCRs with disease status, and machine learning were combined to predict cytomegalovirus infection status. The study used immunosequencing to profile the T cell repertoires of around 600 subjects and linked those repertoires to cytomegalovirus serostatus. The later analysis used no new phenotypic data to find candidate immune exposures, relying instead on TCR beta sequences and their occurrence across donors. Across 300 to 500 genotyped donors of the cohort, an average of about 220,000 unique TCR beta nucleotide sequences per donor were sequenced, and roughly a sixth of those sequences were non-productive. In addition to the first cohort of around 670 subjects, a separate validation cohort of approximately 120 different subjects was used. The study aimed to test whether cataloging public T cell receptors could reveal signatures of past pathogen exposure. Genome-wide SNP genotypes for about 65% of the 666 donors were used in a later genetic analysis, which treated that subset as a discovery cohort. In an earlier analysis of about 590 of the donors, high-throughput TCR beta sequencing was used to judge whether each TCR beta V gene segment behaved as functional or pseudogenic. Donor age, sex, ethnicity and CMV serostatus were collected together with the repertoire data. A later analysis re-examined previously published TCR beta repertoires from just over 650 donors and added high-resolution HLA genotyping to investigate patterns of TCR occurrence. Among the approximately 400 genotyped donors, 81% belonged to the genetic ancestry cluster associated with self-reported Caucasian donors. HLA typing included class I and class II loci at four-digit resolution. Five DR-DQ haplotypes were handled as single units for association and clustering because linkage in the cohort was strong.

A note on this clone: No antigen is known for it. Nothing much larger sits one base from this clone, and base qualities are not available.

Broad study findings and their caveats: A further reported finding was that TCR beta sequences accurately predicted the HLA-A and HLA-B alleles for most subjects in the first cohort. Immune exposure information for the cohort was limited to CMV serostatus. According to a later genetic analysis, donors in an Asian-associated ancestry cluster had fewer N-insertions in productive TCRs than the approximately 700-donor mean. Linkage disequilibrium might explain the correlated functional status among segregating V segments, but an unknown experimental factor could not be ruled out. According to a later analysis, TCR association rates differed among HLA loci, with DRB1 alleles showing the most associated TCRs and HLA-C alleles showing the fewest. The study listed 150 to 200 TCR beta chains as associated with cytomegalovirus. When HLA alleles, especially DR and DQ, strongly co-occurred, TCR associations were difficult to assign to individual alleles. In an earlier analysis of 450 to 750 of the donors, most TCR beta V segments appeared in productive rearrangements about 87% or about 30% of the time, broadly matching IMGT annotations. According to a later analysis, most CMV-associated TCR beta chains appeared to be HLA-restricted, and the HLA associations seemed to be driven largely by CMV exposure. Because HLA typing was unavailable for some donors at each locus, only the typed subset was used in association tests. The classifier was reported to diagnose cytomegalovirus status with high specificity and sensitivity in both the original and validation cohorts. In a later analysis, several top co-occurrence clusters were reported to appear linked to parvovirus B19, influenza, CMV and Epstein-Barr virus. A later analysis associated around 16,000 TCR beta sequences with specific HLA alleles at a false discovery rate of 0.05. A cluster of highly shared sequence variants was judged likely to represent a technical artifact of the sequencing pipeline. Compared with equally common non-associated chains, HLA-associated TCR beta chains in a later analysis were more clonally expanded and had lower generation probabilities. A later genetic analysis associated a missense DCLRE1C variant with V-gene and J-gene trimming of TCR beta chains, and an independent cohort replicated the association. The authors suggested that the approach could potentially be extended to other disease states and immunological phenotypes. Over 15 rarely observed V segments, including chromosome 9 orphons, were excluded from the earlier analysis of approximately 600 of the donors because counts were too low. Sequencing depth was assumed to be roughly uniform across donors in the presence/absence analyses, though that assumption may not hold. While some public TCRs were present in many individuals, most TCR sequences turned up only very rarely across donors. In vitro tests confirmed that three of the cytomegalovirus-associated TCR beta chains recognize cytomegalovirus antigens. This cohort had only TCR beta chains sequenced, and the lack of alpha or paired-chain data limited which features could be detected. Some IMGT-functional V segments, including TRBV6-2 and TRBV6-3, could not be distinguished by the 87-base-pair reads and were therefore excluded.

In total, 600 or so healthy bone marrow donors made up the cohort. All cohort members were sampled while nominally healthy, although unrecorded immune exposures were likely present. The donor tested CMV seropositive, placing the donor among the approximately 290 seropositive members of the cohort. A peripheral blood sample was provided by each donor, and peripheral blood mononuclear cells were used for TCR beta sequencing. Genomic DNA was extracted from the blood cell samples with the Qiagen DNeasy Blood Extraction Kit. To prepare the library, the immunoSEQ multiplex PCR assay was applied. For the multiplex PCR, a mixture combining 60 forward primers for TCR Vbeta segments and 13 reverse primers for TCR Jbeta segments was used. Amplification of the CDR3 region of rearranged TCR beta genes was performed with a multiplex PCR assay on genomic DNA. The Illumina HiSeq System was used to sequence the amplified TCR beta libraries as 87-base-pair reads. Concerning the study's data processing: In a later analysis, tens of millions of unique TCR beta chains were counted across the approximately 640 repertoires, and roughly 9.9 million of these chains were shared by at least two donors. Raw reads were error-corrected and collapsed into unique sequences with a nearest-neighbor algorithm that merged closely related sequences to remove PCR and sequencing errors. Alignment of CDR3 sequences to IMGT reference sequences was used to assign V, D and J gene segments. For a sequence to be retained, at least a six-nucleotide match to both a V gene segment and a J gene segment was required. A rearrangement counted as productive if the CDR3 had no stop codons and remained in frame with V and J, and every other rearrangement counted as non-productive. Following IMGT convention, CDR3 was defined as the stretch from the second conserved V-encoded cysteine to the conserved J-encoded phenylalanine. Sequences without an unambiguous match to a single V gene segment were excluded from the earlier analysis of a few hundred of the donors. An earlier analysis of about 600 of the donors called V segments functional above 56.7% productive rearrangements and segregating when the between-donor standard deviation exceeded 5%. To diagnose cytomegalovirus status from the catalog of TCR beta chain sequences, a statistical classification framework was built. In a later analysis, TCR nucleotide sequences were compared against IMGT/GENE-DB human TR gene sequences so that V and J genes could be assigned. In a later analysis, CDR3 sequences and most-parsimonious VDJ recombination scenarios were assigned using the TCRdist pipeline. In a later analysis, every TCR beta chain was defined by the combination of its CDR3 amino acid sequence and its V-gene family, and reads without a unique V-gene family were dropped. A later analysis removed 592 highly shared, low-generation-probability nucleotide sequences to deal with suspected cross-contamination and a sequencing artifact. In a later analysis, a clonal expansion index was calculated for each public chain from normalized within-repertoire ranks of inferred template counts. Generation probabilities in a later analysis came from a VDJ recombination model fitted to out-of-frame rearrangements, and those results were checked against IGoR. A later analysis scored TCR-TCR, TCR-HLA and TCR-CMV co-occurrence with hypergeometric tests, applying a repertoire-size bias correction to TCR pairs. False discovery rates were estimated in a later analysis by permuting HLA or CMV assignments 20 times. A later analysis grouped co-occurring TCRs with DBSCAN, adding TCRdist sequence similarity when clustering within HLA-allele-positive subsets. For co-occurrence clustering, repertoires with fewer than 30,000 or more than 120,000 public chains were excluded, along with five or six repertoires with anomalous nucleotide sharing. TCRdb limited this immuneACCESS table to in-frame rearrangements with V and J called. A share of clones is missing; checked studies link under half to unresolved V genes, and the rest is unexplained. D and trimming come from the DNA, and the V and J calls and clone size come from that table. The sample yields about 150,000 clones; around three quarters were counted once. In total, the top ten clones hold roughly 2% of the sample.

CDR1 and CDR2, looked up from the germline V gene, are LGHNT and FRNRAP. Trimming removed 0 bases from V and 3 bases from J, leaving 12 bases between the germline ends. Including cysteine and phenylalanine, the CDR3 has 16 amino acids. Here the CDR3 DNA is all that survives: 48 bases in frame from base 1. Here the chain combines TRBV12-5 and TRBJ2-1; D gene: possibly TRBD2, on 6 matching bases. Sequencing used PBMCs. This sequence originates from a woman aged 55 to 70 in good health and CMV-seropositive. CDR3 sequence: CASGLVLGGGYNEQFF. The DNA sequence follows: TGTGCTAGTGGTTTGGTTTTGGGAGGAGGCTACAATGAGCAGTTCTTC.